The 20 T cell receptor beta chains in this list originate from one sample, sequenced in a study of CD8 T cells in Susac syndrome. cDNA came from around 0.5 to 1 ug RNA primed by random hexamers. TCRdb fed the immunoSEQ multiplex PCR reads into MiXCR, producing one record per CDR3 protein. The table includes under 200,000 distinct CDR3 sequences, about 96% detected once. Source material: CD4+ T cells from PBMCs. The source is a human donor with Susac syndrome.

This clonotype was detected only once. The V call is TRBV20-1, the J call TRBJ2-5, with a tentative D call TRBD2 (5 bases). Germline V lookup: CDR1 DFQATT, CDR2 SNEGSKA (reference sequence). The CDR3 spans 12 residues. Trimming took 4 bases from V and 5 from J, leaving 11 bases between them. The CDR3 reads CSATYSEETQYF. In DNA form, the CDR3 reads TGCAGTGCTACCTATAGCGAGGAGACCCAGTACTTC.

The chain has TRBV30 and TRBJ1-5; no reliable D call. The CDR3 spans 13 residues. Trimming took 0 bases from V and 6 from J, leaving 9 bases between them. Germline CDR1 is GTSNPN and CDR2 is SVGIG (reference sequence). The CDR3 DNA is TGTGCCTGGAGTGTAGAAGCGAGTCAGCCCCAGCATTTT. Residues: CAWSVEASQPQHF.

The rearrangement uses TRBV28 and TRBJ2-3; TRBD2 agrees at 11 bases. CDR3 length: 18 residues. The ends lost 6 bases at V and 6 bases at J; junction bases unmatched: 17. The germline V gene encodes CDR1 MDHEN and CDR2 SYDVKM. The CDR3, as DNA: TGTGCCAGCAGCCCCCTTCCCGGGTTAGCGGGAGGGCCCGATACGCAGTATTTT. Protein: CASSPLPGLAGGPDTQYF.

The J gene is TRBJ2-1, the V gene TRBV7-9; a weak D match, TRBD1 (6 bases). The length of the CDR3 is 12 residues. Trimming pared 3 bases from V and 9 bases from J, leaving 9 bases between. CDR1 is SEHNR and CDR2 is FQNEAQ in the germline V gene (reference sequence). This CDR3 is CASSLLDSEQFF. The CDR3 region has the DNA TGTGCCAGCAGCTTGCTGGACAGTGAGCAGTTCTTC. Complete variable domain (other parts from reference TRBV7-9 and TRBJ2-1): DTGVSQNPRHKITKRGQNVTFRCDPISEHNRLYWYRQTLGQGPEFLTYFQNEAQLEKSRLLSDRFSAERPKGSFSTLEIQRTEQGDSAMYLCASSLLDSEQFFGPGTRLTVL.

Written as DNA, the CDR3 is TGCAGTGCTAGGGGCGGGAGTAGCTACGAGCAGTACTTC. Protein sequence: CSARGGSSYEQYF. This rearrangement joins TRBV20-1 to TRBJ2-7; 7 nucleotides line up with TRBD2. The V segment lost 3 bases and the J segment 3 bases; nucleotides outside the gene matches: 5. Germline loops: CDR1 DFQATT, CDR2 SNEGSKA (reference sequence). The CDR3 runs to 13 residues.

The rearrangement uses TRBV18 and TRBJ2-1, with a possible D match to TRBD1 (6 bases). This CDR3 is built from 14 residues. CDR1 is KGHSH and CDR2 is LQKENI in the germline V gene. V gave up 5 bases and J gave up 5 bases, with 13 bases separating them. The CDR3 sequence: CASSRTAGDNEQFF. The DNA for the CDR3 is TGTGCCAGCTCAAGAACGGCAGGGGACAATGAGCAGTTCTTC.

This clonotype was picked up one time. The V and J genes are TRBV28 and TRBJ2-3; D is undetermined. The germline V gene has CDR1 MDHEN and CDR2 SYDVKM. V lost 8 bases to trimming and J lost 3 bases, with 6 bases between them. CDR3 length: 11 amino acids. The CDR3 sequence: CASAETDTQYF. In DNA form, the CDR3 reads TGTGCCAGCGCAGAGACAGATACGCAGTATTTT.

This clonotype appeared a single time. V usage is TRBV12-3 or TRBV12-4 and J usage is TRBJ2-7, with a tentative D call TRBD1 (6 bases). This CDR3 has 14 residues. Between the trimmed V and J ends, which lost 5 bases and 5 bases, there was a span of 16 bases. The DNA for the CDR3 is TGTGCCAGCAGTCCGGGGACACCTGGGCACGAGCAGTACTTC. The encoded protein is CASSPGTPGHEQYF.

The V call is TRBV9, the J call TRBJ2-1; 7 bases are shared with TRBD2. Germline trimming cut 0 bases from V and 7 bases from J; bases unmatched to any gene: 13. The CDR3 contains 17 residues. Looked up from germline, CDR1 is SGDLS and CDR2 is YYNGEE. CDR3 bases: TGTGCCAGCAGCGTAGCTTTATTCCCGGGAGGTGATAATGAGCAGTTCTTC. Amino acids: CASSVALFPGGDNEQFF.

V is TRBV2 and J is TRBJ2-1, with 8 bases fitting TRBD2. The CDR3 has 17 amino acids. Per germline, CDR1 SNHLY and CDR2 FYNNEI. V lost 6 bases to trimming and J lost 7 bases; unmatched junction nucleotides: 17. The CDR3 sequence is CASRFPDIRTSLNEQFF. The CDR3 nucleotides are TGTGCCAGCAGATTCCCGGACATCCGGACTAGCCTTAATGAGCAGTTCTTC. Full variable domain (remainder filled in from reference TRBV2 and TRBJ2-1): EPEVTQTPSHQVTQMGQEVILRCVPISNHLYFYWYRQILGQKVEFLVSFYNNEISEKSEIFDDQFSVERPDGSNFTLKIRSTKLEDSAMYFCASRFPDIRTSLNEQFFGPGTRLTVL.

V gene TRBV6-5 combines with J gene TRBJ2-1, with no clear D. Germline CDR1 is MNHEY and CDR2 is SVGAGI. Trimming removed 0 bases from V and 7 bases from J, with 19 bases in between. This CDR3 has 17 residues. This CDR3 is CASSYSRWGPAANEQFF. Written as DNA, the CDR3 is TGTGCCAGCAGTTACTCGAGATGGGGTCCGGCCGCTAATGAGCAGTTCTTC.

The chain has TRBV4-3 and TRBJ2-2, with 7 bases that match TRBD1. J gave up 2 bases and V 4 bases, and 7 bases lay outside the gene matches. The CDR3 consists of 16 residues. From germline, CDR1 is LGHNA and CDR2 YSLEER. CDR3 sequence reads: CASSPWGTANTGELFF. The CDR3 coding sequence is TGCGCCAGCAGCCCATGGGGGACAGCCAACACCGGGGAGCTGTTTTTT.

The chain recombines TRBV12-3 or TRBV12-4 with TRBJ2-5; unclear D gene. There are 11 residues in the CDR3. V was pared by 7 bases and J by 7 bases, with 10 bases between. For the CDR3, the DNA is TGTGCCAGCACTTCTCTTGGGACCCAGTACTTC. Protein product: CASTSLGTQYF.

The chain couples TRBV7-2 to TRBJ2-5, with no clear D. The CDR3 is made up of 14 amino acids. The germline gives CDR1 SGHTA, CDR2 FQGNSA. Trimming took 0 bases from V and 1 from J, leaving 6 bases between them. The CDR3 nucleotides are TGTGCCAGCAGCTTAGCTGCTTTCCAAGAGACCCAGTACTTC. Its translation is CASSLAAFQETQYF.

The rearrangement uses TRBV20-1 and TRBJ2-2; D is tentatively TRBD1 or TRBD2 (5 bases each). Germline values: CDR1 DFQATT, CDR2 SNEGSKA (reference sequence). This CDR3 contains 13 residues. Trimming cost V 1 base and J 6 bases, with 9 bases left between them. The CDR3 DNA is TGCAGTGCTAGAGCCCTGGGGGCCGGGGAGCTGTTTTTT. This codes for CSARALGAGELFF.

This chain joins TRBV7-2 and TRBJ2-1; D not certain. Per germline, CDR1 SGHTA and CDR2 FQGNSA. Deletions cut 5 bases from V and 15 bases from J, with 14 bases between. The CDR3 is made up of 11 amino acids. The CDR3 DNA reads TGTGCCAGCAGCCAAGGGCCTTCCCGGTTCTTC. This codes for CASSQGPSRFF.

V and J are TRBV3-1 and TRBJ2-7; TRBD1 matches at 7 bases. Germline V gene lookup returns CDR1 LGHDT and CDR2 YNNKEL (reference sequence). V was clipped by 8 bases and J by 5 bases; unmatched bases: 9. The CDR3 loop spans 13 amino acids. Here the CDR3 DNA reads TGTGCCAGCGGTCAACAGGGGTATGACGAGCAGTACTTC. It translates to CASGQQGYDEQYF.

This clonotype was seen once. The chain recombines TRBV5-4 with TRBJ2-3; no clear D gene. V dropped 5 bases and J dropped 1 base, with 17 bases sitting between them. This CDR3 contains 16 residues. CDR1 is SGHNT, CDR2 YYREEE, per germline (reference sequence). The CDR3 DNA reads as TGTGCCAGCAGTTCGCCGAGAGGTTCGGGCACAGATACGCAGTATTTT. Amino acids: CASSSPRGSGTDTQYF.

The CDR3 reads CASSRGGSGTGVNEQFF. In DNA, the CDR3 is TGTGCCAGCAGCCGAGGGGGGAGCGGGACAGGGGTCAATGAGCAGTTCTTC. The chain has TRBV7-2 and TRBJ2-1; TRBD1 aligns across 10 bases. The CDR3 runs to 17 residues. CDR1 is SGHTA, CDR2 FQGNSA, per germline. V was pared by 5 bases and J by 6 bases, with 13 bases of the junction left unmatched.

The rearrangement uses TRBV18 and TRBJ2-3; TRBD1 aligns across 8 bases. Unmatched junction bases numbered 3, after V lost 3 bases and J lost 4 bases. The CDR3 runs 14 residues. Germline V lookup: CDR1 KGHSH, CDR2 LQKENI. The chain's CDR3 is CASSPTGASDTQYF. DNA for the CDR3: TGTGCCAGCTCACCGACAGGGGCCTCAGATACGCAGTATTTT.